The rows below give T cell receptor beta chains drawn from one sample of a study of cytomegalovirus exposure and HLA in healthy donors. Assay used: immunoSEQ multiplex PCR; TCRdb lists only in-frame clones, some missing. The sample has around 99,000 clones, roughly 82% seen once; the top ten hold approximately 2.5%. Input material: PBMCs. These receptors all come from a man in his thirties or forties in good health and CMV-seropositive. The CDR3 runs from the conserved cysteine through the conserved F or W. A D gene is named only where the DNA matches it firmly. A clone size is listed for some rows: how often the clone was seen (once, few, many), or a class if it is expanded.

j_call,v_call,clone_size,d_call,cdr3_aa,cdr3_nt
TRBJ1-3,TRBV5-6,NA,NA,CASTQQIGSGNTIYF,TGTGCCAGCACCCAACAAATCGGGTCCGGAAACACCATATATTTT
TRBJ2-7,TRBV9,NA,TRBD1,CASSVGDSSEQYF,TGTGCCAGCAGCGTAGGGGACAGTTCCGAGCAGTACTTC
TRBJ1-2,TRBV7-9,NA,NA,CASSLVMDSYGYTF,TGTGCCAGCAGCTTAGTTATGGACTCCTATGGCTACACCTTC
TRBJ2-7,TRBV7-9,NA,NA,CSSSSVSYEQYF,TGTTCCAGCAGCTCGGTCTCCTACGAGCAGTACTTC
TRBJ2-4,TRBV5-6,once,TRBD1,CASSLETGGVVDIQYF,TGTGCCAGCAGCTTGGAGACAGGGGGAGTAGTGGACATTCAGTACTTC
TRBJ1-1,TRBV7-3,few,TRBD1,CASSLKQGTEAFF,TGTGCCAGCAGCCTTAAACAGGGGACTGAAGCTTTCTTT
TRBJ1-3,TRBV30,NA,NA,CAWSLQTYGNTIYF,TGTGCCTGGAGTCTTCAAACCTATGGAAACACCATATATTTT
TRBJ2-7,TRBV18,once,NA,CASSPGGNEQYF,TGTGCCAGCTCACCGGGGGGTAACGAGCAGTACTTC
TRBJ2-7,TRBV4-1,NA,TRBD1,CASSRRGRGDEQYF,TGCGCCAGCAGCCGCAGGGGGCGCGGCGACGAGCAGTACTTC
TRBJ2-5,TRBV5-6,NA,NA,CASSLVPGETQYF,TGTGCCAGCAGCTTAGTCCCGGGAGAGACCCAGTACTTC
TRBJ2-3,TRBV6-4,few,NA,CASSDSTRSTDTQYF,TGTGCCAGCAGTGACTCGACTCGGAGCACAGATACGCAGTATTTT
TRBJ2-1,TRBV2,NA,NA,CASSVNRLGNEQFF,TGTGCCAGCAGTGTAAACAGGTTGGGCAATGAGCAGTTCTTC
TRBJ2-7,TRBV4-2,NA,NA,CASSQEDDSFYEQYF,TGTGCCAGCAGCCAAGAGGATGACTCCTTCTACGAGCAGTACTTC
TRBJ2-5,TRBV7-6,NA,TRBD2,CASTTSSGTSGVETQYF,TGTGCCAGCACCACTAGTTCCGGGACTAGCGGTGTTGAGACCCAGTACTTC
TRBJ2-1,TRBV15,NA,TRBD2,CATSTFSGGASEQFF,TGTGCCACCAGCACATTTAGCGGGGGGGCTAGTGAGCAGTTCTTC
TRBJ2-2,TRBV5-1,NA,NA,CASSLAPGLTSNTGELFF,TGCGCCAGCAGCTTGGCCCCGGGACTCACATCGAACACCGGGGAGCTGTTTTTT
TRBJ1-2,TRBV7-9,NA,NA,CSSSLMPSRIYGYTF,TGTTCCAGCAGCCTCATGCCATCCAGGATCTATGGCTACACCTTC
TRBJ2-7,TRBV15,NA,TRBD2,CATSSQTSGEQYF,TGTGCCACCAGCAGTCAGACTAGCGGCGAGCAGTACTTC
TRBJ1-1,TRBV9,NA,NA,CASSVGAGVTEAFF,TGTGCCAGCAGCGTAGGGGCAGGGGTCACTGAAGCTTTCTTT
TRBJ2-1,TRBV2,NA,NA,CASSERLGRPYNEQFF,TGTGCCAGCAGTGAACGTCTGGGGCGTCCCTACAATGAGCAGTTCTTC
TRBJ2-7,TRBV2,once,NA,CASSGGPRHEQYF,TGTGCCAGCAGTGGCGGGCCTCGGCACGAGCAGTACTTC
TRBJ2-7,TRBV7-7,few,TRBD2,CASSPLLAGGWSSYEQYF,TGTGCTAGCAGCCCCCTTCTAGCGGGGGGCTGGAGCTCCTACGAGCAGTACTTC
TRBJ2-7,TRBV7-9,NA,TRBD2,CASSWGTSFYEQYF,TGTGCCAGCAGTTGGGGGACTAGCTTCTACGAGCAGTACTTC
TRBJ1-5,TRBV5-1,NA,NA,CASSAGAGGQPQHF,TGCGCCAGCAGCGCTGGAGCGGGTGGTCAGCCCCAGCATTTT
TRBJ1-4,TRBV6-5,NA,TRBD1,CASSWSGQGAEKLFF,TGTGCCAGCAGTTGGTCGGGACAGGGGGCTGAAAAACTGTTTTTT
TRBJ1-3,TRBV7-8,once,NA,CASSPRDFVSGNTIYF,TGTGCCAGCAGCCCCCGGGACTTTGTCTCTGGAAACACCATATATTTT
TRBJ2-2,TRBV6-5,NA,NA,CASPRGLSDTGELFF,TGTGCCAGCCCTAGAGGGCTGTCGGACACCGGGGAGCTGTTTTTT